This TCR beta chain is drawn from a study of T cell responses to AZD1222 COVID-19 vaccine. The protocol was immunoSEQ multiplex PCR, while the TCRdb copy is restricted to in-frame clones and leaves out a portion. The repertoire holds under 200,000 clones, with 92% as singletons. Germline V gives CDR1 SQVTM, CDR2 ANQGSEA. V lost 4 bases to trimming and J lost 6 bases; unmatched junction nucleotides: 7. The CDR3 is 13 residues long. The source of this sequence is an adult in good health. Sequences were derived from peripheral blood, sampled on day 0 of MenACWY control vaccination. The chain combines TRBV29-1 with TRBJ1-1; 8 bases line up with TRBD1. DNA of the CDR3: TGCAGCGTTGGAGAGTACAGGGGGGCTGAAGCTTTCTTT. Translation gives CSVGEYRGAEAFF.